This T cell receptor (beta chain) was obtained from a study of T cells in lung cancer brain metastases. Study results and caveats: Unique productive clones were significantly fewer in brain metastases: median around 1,500 versus 5,000.

Profiled with immunoSEQ multiplex PCR; TCRdb holds only in-frame clones, not every one. This table holds roughly 4,500 clones, about 90% found once. Comments on this clone: Its antigen is as yet unknown.

This clonotype originated in a man in his sixties with non-small cell lung cancer. Sample: tumor tissue from the primary lung tumor.

The CDR3 DNA reads TGTGCCAGCAGCTTGAGGGGTACAGGACCTAACACTGAAGCTTTCTTT. Its translation: CASSLRGTGPNTEAFF. This chain uses TRBV5-6 with TRBJ1-1; D possibly corresponds to TRBD1 (5 bases). Germline loops: CDR1 SGHDT, CDR2 YYEEEE. Trimming took 1 base from V and 2 from J, leaving 15 bases between them. There are 16 residues in the CDR3.